The 24 T cell receptor beta chains below all came from one sample that was sequenced in a study of shared clonotypes between healthy human individuals. Generated by immunoSEQ multiplex PCR, the TCRdb table keeps only in-frame clones and is missing some. The profile shows hundreds of thousands of clones, almost 97% of them singletons. Sequencing was done on a sample of naive CD4+ T cells sorted from blood. This sample's subset: CD45RA+ positively selected. Receptor source: a woman under 40 in good health.

This clone was seen just once. The chain combines TRBV29-1 with TRBJ2-7; D is ambiguous. Germline CDR1 reads SQVTM; CDR2 reads ANQGSEA. Trimming stripped 7 bases from V and 3 bases from J, with 13 bases between. This CDR3 has 12 amino acids. CDR3 region: CSEKPAGYEQYF. CDR3 DNA sequence: TGCAGCGAAAAACCGGCAGGCTACGAGCAGTACTTC.

The gene calls are TRBV18 and TRBJ2-1, with a possible D match to TRBD2 (6 bases). The length of the CDR3 is 16 residues. From germline, CDR1 is KGHSH and CDR2 LQKENI. V was clipped by 3 bases and J by 4 bases, with 16 bases between them. The CDR3 here is CASSPTKGLLYNEQFF. CDR3 nucleotide sequence: TGTGCCAGCTCACCCACTAAGGGACTCTTGTACAATGAGCAGTTCTTC.

The CDR3 protein is CASSEDQVSYEQYF. CDR3 nucleotides: TGTGCCAGCAGTGAAGACCAGGTTTCCTACGAGCAGTACTTC. This rearrangement joins TRBV6-1 to TRBJ2-7, with D uncertain. This CDR3 has 14 amino acids. Looked up from germline, CDR1 is MNHNS and CDR2 is SASEGT. The ends were cut back, 1 base at V and 1 base at J, with 8 bases in the middle.

The gene calls are TRBV28 and TRBJ2-7; 10 bases map to TRBD2. The J segment lost 7 bases and the V segment lost 6 bases, leaving 9 bases of the junction unmatched. Germline-derived CDR1 and CDR2 are MDHEN and SYDVKM. The CDR3 is 14 residues long. In nucleotides, the CDR3 is TGTGCCAGCAGCCCTAGCGGGAGCAGAAAAGAGCAGTACTTC. It encodes CASSPSGSRKEQYF.

This chain links TRBV6-5 with TRBJ2-2; tentatively, D is TRBD2 (6 bases). This CDR3 has 15 amino acids. The germline CDR1 and CDR2 sequences are MNHEY and SVGAGI. Trimming removed 2 bases from V and 1 base from J, with 8 bases in between. This CDR3 is CASSYVSGNTGELFF. The CDR3 coding sequence is TGTGCCAGCAGTTACGTTAGCGGGAACACCGGGGAGCTGTTTTTT.

The rearrangement links TRBV11-2 to TRBJ1-5, with D tentatively TRBD1 (6 bases). The germline gives CDR1 SGHAT, CDR2 FQNNGV. The CDR3 loop spans 15 amino acids. Trimming shortened V by 1 base and J by 1 base, and 8 bases separated the two germline ends. The DNA for the CDR3 is TGTGCCAGCAGCTTAGGGGGGGCCAGCAATCAGCCCCAGCATTTT. Encoded protein: CASSLGGASNQPQHF. The complete variable domain, with remaining parts taken from reference TRBV11-2 and TRBJ1-5, reads EAGVAQSPRYKIIEKRQSVAFWCNPISGHATLYWYQQILGQGPKLLIQFQNNGVVDDSQLPKDRFSAERLKGVDSTLKIQPAKLEDSAVYLCASSLGGASNQPQHFGDGTRLSIL.

This clone has a single count. Other nucleotide sequences in the sample specify the same CDR3. The CDR3 here is CASSLGQRNTEAFF. The CDR3 region has the DNA TGCGCCAGCAGCCTGGGACAGAGGAACACTGAAGCTTTCTTT. V and J are TRBV5-1 and TRBJ1-1; 7 nucleotides match TRBD1. CDR3 length: 14 amino acids. With V trimmed by 4 bases and J by 1 base, 4 bases remained unmatched. Germline CDR1 SGHRS, CDR2 YFSETQ.

J is TRBJ2-5 and V is TRBV4-2, with 10 nucleotides matching TRBD2. Germline CDR1 and CDR2: LGHNA and YNFKEQ. The ends lost 4 bases at V and 3 bases at J; junction bases unmatched: 5. The CDR3 runs to 15 residues. The CDR3: CASSPGTSEKETQYF. DNA of the CDR3: TGTGCCAGCAGCCCTGGGACTAGCGAAAAAGAGACCCAGTACTTC.

The rearrangement joins TRBV5-1 to TRBJ2-7; TRBD2 aligns across 11 bases. This CDR3 contains 14 residues. CDR1 SGHRS and CDR2 YFSETQ come from the germline V gene. Trimming removed 5 bases from V and 5 bases from J; junction bases left unmatched: 6. The CDR3 region has the DNA TGCGCCAGCAGACCTACTAGCGGGAGTAACGAGCAGTACTTC. Translation gives CASRPTSGSNEQYF.

The V and J genes are TRBV19 and TRBJ2-7; 9 positions agree with TRBD1. Germline loops: CDR1 LNHDA, CDR2 SQIVND (reference sequence). This CDR3 has 12 residues. The V and J ends lost 5 bases and 12 bases, in that order; junction bases with no gene match: 8. The CDR3 reads CASSQPGGQGYF. For the CDR3, the DNA is TGTGCCAGTAGTCAACCTGGGGGACAGGGGTACTTC.

The chain joins TRBV4-2 to TRBJ2-7; possible D gene TRBD2, 5 bases. Trimming left V 4 bases short and J 2 bases short, with 21 bases between. Germline V CDR1 and CDR2: LGHNA, YNFKEQ. The CDR3 is 17 residues long. The CDR3, as DNA: TGTGCCAGCAGCCCGTGGAAATCGAGCGGTCCCGCCTACGAGCAGTACTTC. This translates into CASSPWKSSGPAYEQYF.

The chain couples TRBV28 to TRBJ2-4, with 9 bases aligning to TRBD1. V lost 4 bases to trimming and J lost 0 bases; unmatched junction nucleotides: 7. Germline lookup yields CDR1 MDHEN and CDR2 SYDVKM. This CDR3 is 17 amino acids long. The CDR3 spells CASSWDGTGKAKNIQYF. The DNA for the CDR3 is TGTGCCAGCAGTTGGGACGGGACAGGGAAAGCCAAAAACATTCAGTACTTC.

The rearrangement joins TRBV7-2 to TRBJ2-3; D is undetermined. This CDR3 contains 14 residues. V lost 4 bases and J 0 bases, leaving 8 bases between the germline ends. CDR1 and CDR2 (germline): SGHTA, FQGNSA. The CDR3 sequence is CASSSWSSTDTQYF. CDR3 in DNA: TGTGCCAGCAGCTCCTGGAGTAGCACAGATACGCAGTATTTT. Full variable domain (missing parts from reference TRBV7-2 and TRBJ2-3): GAGVSQSPSNKVTEKGKDVELRCDPISGHTALYWYRQSLGQGLEFLIYFQGNSAPDKSGLPSDRFSAERTGGSVSTLTIQRTQQEDSAVYLCASSSWSSTDTQYFGPGTRLTVL.

In its sample, this clone was seen once. The chain employs TRBV19 and TRBJ2-1; TRBD2 matches 11 bases. The CDR3 is 15 amino acids. With V trimmed by 7 bases and J by 6 bases, 8 bases remained unmatched. The germline V gene has CDR1 LNHDA and CDR2 SQIVND (reference sequence). For the CDR3, the DNA is TGTGCCAGTATCGGGACTAGCGGAGGGATCAATGAGCAGTTCTTC. Amino acids: CASIGTSGGINEQFF.

The rearrangement joins TRBV27 to TRBJ1-2; 7 bases align to TRBD1. This CDR3 spans 15 amino acids. Per the germline V gene, CDR1 is MNHEY and CDR2 is SMNVEV (reference sequence). The V gene end was trimmed by 5 bases and the J gene end by 1 base; junction bases not matched to a gene: 7. CDR3 protein: CASSLRTGLNYGYTF. In DNA, the CDR3 is TGTGCCAGCAGTCTCAGGACAGGACTTAACTATGGCTACACCTTC.

This rearrangement joins TRBV27 to TRBJ2-1; 9 positions agree with TRBD2. V was clipped by 7 bases and J by 1 base; unmatched bases: 8. There are 16 residues in the CDR3. Germline V gives CDR1 MNHEY, CDR2 SMNVEV (reference sequence). This CDR3 is CASMESSGKSYNEQFF. Here the CDR3 DNA reads TGTGCCAGCATGGAATCTAGCGGGAAATCCTACAATGAGCAGTTCTTC.

The chain couples TRBV11-3 to TRBJ2-3; 8 bases agree with TRBD2. The trim removed 8 bases at V and 4 bases at J, leaving 8 bases unmatched. The germline CDR1 and CDR2 sequences are SGHNT and YENEEA. The CDR3 consists of 14 residues. The CDR3 sequence is CASQSGSGADTQYF. CDR3 nucleotides: TGTGCCAGCCAAAGCGGGAGCGGCGCAGATACGCAGTATTTT.

The CDR3 DNA reads TGTGCCAGCAGCTTAACACGTATTGGGGGAACCACAACCGGGGAGCTGTTTTTT. Protein product: CASSLTRIGGTTTGELFF. The chain is built from TRBV7-3 and TRBJ2-2; D tentatively fits TRBD1 or TRBD2 (5 bases each). CDR3 size: 18 residues. Trimming took off 0 bases at V and 5 bases at J, with 19 bases between the two ends. Per the germline V gene, CDR1 is SGHTA and CDR2 is FQGTGA. Full variable domain (outside the CDR3, taken from reference TRBV7-3 and TRBJ2-2): GAGVSQTPSNKVTEKGKYVELRCDPISGHTALYWYRQSLGQGPEFLIYFQGTGAADDSGLPNDRFFAVRPEGSVSTLKIQRTERGDSAVYLCASSLTRIGGTTTGELFFGEGSRLTVL.

The V call is TRBV29-1, the J call TRBJ2-1; D remains ambiguous. CDR1 and CDR2 from the germline V gene are SQVTM and ANQGSEA. Trimming shortened V by 4 bases and J by 2 bases, and 15 bases separated the two germline ends. The CDR3 sequence is 15 residues long. The CDR3 is CSVGGHPRAYNEQFF. The CDR3 bases are TGCAGCGTTGGCGGTCATCCCCGTGCCTACAATGAGCAGTTCTTC.

The chain carries TRBV5-1 and TRBJ2-5, with 12 bases fitting TRBD2. The V gene's germline CDR1 is SGHRS and CDR2 YFSETQ. The CDR3 spans 15 residues. V lost 5 bases to trimming and J lost 4 bases; unmatched junction nucleotides: 6. The CDR3 DNA sequence: TGCGCCAGCAGTAGGACTAGCGGGACCCCAGAGACCCAGTACTTC. This sequence encodes CASSRTSGTPETQYF. Variable domain in full (rest from reference TRBV5-1 and TRBJ2-5): KAGVTQTPRYLIKTRGQQVTLSCSPISGHRSVSWYQQTPGQGLQFLFEYFSETQRNKGNFPGRFSGRQFSNSRSEMNVSTLELGDSALYLCASSRTSGTPETQYFGPGTRLLVL.

The chain combines TRBV15 with TRBJ1-1; no reliable D call. The germline V gene has CDR1 LNHNV and CDR2 YYDKDF (reference sequence). The CDR3 has 13 residues. Between the trimmed V and J ends, which lost 0 bases and 8 bases, there was a span of 10 bases. This chain's CDR3 is CATSRDHGEEAFF. The CDR3 DNA is TGTGCCACCAGCAGAGATCATGGGGAAGAAGCTTTCTTT.

J is TRBJ2-3 and V is TRBV4-2; D is perhaps TRBD1 or TRBD2 (6 bases each). The CDR3 sequence is 19 residues long. CDR1 is LGHNA and CDR2 is YNFKEQ in the germline V gene. Trimming left V 0 bases short and J 6 bases short, with 25 bases between. The CDR3 spells CASSQEGGSGLRRSDTQYF. The CDR3 bases are TGTGCCAGCAGCCAAGAAGGGGGGTCGGGACTCCGGCGTTCGGATACGCAGTATTTT.

This clone appeared once. The J gene is TRBJ2-1, the V gene TRBV19; 11 bases are shared with TRBD2. Trimming removed 6 bases from V and 9 bases from J; junction bases left unmatched: 10. Per germline, CDR1 LNHDA and CDR2 SQIVND (reference sequence). This CDR3 region has 15 residues. CDR3 nucleotides: TGTGCCAGTAGGCCAGCGCTAGCGGGAGGACTTGAGCAGTTCTTC. This translates into CASRPALAGGLEQFF. Based on the CDR3 plus reference TRBV19 and TRBJ2-1, the full variable domain is DGGITQSPKYLFRKEGQNVTLSCEQNLNHDAMYWYRQDPGQGLRLIYYSQIVNDFQKGDIAEGYSVSREKKESFPLTVTSAQKNPTAFYLCASRPALAGGLEQFFGPGTRLTVL.

The CDR3 DNA reads as TGTGCCAGCAGGGACTCCTTCGGAGGAGAGCAGTTCTTC. Encoded protein: CASRDSFGGEQFF. The rearrangement joins TRBV6-6 to TRBJ2-1, with D perhaps matching TRBD2 (5 bases). CDR1 is MNHNY and CDR2 is SVGAGI in the germline V gene (reference sequence). Trimming took 6 bases from V and 10 from J, leaving 16 bases between them. The CDR3 is 13 residues long.